This TCR beta chain emerged from a study of blood T cell repertoires in COVID-19. Study context: Both acute and convalescent COVID-19 samples were obtained from the United States, Italy and Spain. From T cells, B-cell-depleted T cells, or PBMCs came the material, which was cDNA or gDNA.

Trimming stripped 5 bases from V and 5 bases from J, with 27 bases between. The germline V gene has CDR1 SGHNT and CDR2 YENEEA. The CDR3 length is 18 residues. Per the original data handling: Reference gene primer amplification gave estimated nucleated cell counts. The protocol was immunoSEQ multiplex PCR, while the TCRdb copy is restricted to in-frame clones and leaves out a portion. V and J calls and clone size are given by that table; D and trimming were obtained from the DNA. The repertoire has about 240,000 clones, nearly 90% of them found once; the top ten carry roughly 0.8%. Material: peripheral blood. The clonotype comes from a woman in her twenties or thirties with acute or convalescent COVID-19. The chain employs TRBV11-3 and TRBJ2-5; the D gene is possibly TRBD2 (6 bases). CDR3 sequence: CASSHPPRLPRDGETQYF. Here the CDR3 DNA reads TGTGCCAGCAGCCACCCCCCTCGTCTCCCGCGGGACGGTGAGACCCAGTACTTC.